These T cell receptor beta chains were read from a single sample in a study of T cell changes during pregnancy in multiple sclerosis. The assay was immunoSEQ multiplex PCR, and TCRdb's table has in-frame clones only and misses some. The sample has 91,000 or so clones, roughly 92% seen once; the top ten hold approximately 1.9%. The sample was peripheral blood, taken after pregnancy. Receptors originate from a female donor with multiple sclerosis, enrolled in a pregnancy study. The CDR3 runs from the conserved cysteine through the conserved F or W. D genes are given only for firm matches. Size values are once, few and many counts, or a class for expanded clones, and some rows have none.

TGTGCGGTAGCTAGCGCCAACAATGAGCAGTTCTTC,CAVASANNEQFF,-,-,TRBV6-1,TRBJ2-1
TGCGCCAGCAGCCAAGATACAGGGCAGAACACTGAAGCTTTCTTT,CASSQDTGQNTEAFF,-,-,TRBV4-3,TRBJ1-1
TGTGCCAGCAGGATCGCGAGCTCCTACAATGAGCAGTTCTTC,CASRIASSYNEQFF,-,-,TRBV6-5,TRBJ2-1
TGTGCCAGCAGCTCTTCCGGGACTTTGAACACTGAAGCTTTCTTT,CASSSSGTLNTEAFF,-,-,TRBV9,TRBJ1-1
TGTGCCAGCACCAGACTAGCGGAGTCCTACGAGCAGTACTTC,CASTRLAESYEQYF,-,TRBD2,TRBV5-6,TRBJ2-7
TGTGCCAGTTACTCATACTTGAACACTGAAGCTTTCTTT,CASYSYLNTEAFF,-,-,TRBV19,TRBJ1-1
TGTGCCAGCACCTCGGGGTATGAGCAGTTCTTC,CASTSGYEQFF,-,-,TRBV27,TRBJ2-1
TGTGCCAGCAGTTTAATGAGAACAGGGAGCAATTCACCCCTCCACTTT,CASSLMRTGSNSPLHF,-,-,TRBV28,TRBJ1-6
TGTGCCAGCAGCCAAGGTAGCGAGGGCACTGAAGCTTTCTTT,CASSQGSEGTEAFF,-,-,TRBV4-2,TRBJ1-1
TGTGCCAGCAGTTCAAATCAGGGTATGGAGACCCAGTACTTC,CASSSNQGMETQYF,-,-,TRBV6-5,TRBJ2-5
TGTGCCAGTAGTACACAGGGGGCGCGCACCTACGAGCAGTACTTC,CASSTQGARTYEQYF,-,TRBD1,TRBV19,TRBJ2-7
TGTGCCAGCAGTGAATGGTCCGGGACAGGGGTTGTGAAGACCCAGTACTTC,CASSEWSGTGVVKTQYF,-,TRBD1,TRBV6-1,TRBJ2-5
TGTGCCACCGGACAGTCCTACGAGCAGTACTTC,CATGQSYEQYF,-,-,TRBV10-3,TRBJ2-7
TGTGCCAGCAGCCCCGGCCGACAGTCTGTAGGGGAGACCCAGTACTTC,CASSPGRQSVGETQYF,-,-,TRBV11-2,TRBJ2-5
TGCGCCAGCAGGGTGGGGACTACACAAGAGACCCAGTACTTC,CASRVGTTQETQYF,once,TRBD2,TRBV5-1,TRBJ2-5
-,CASSFGPGYTF,once,-,TRBV5-1,TRBJ1-2
TGTGCCAGCAGCTTAGATGTAGCGGGAGAGGGATACAATGAGCAGTTCTTC,CASSLDVAGEGYNEQFF,-,TRBD2,TRBV7-6,TRBJ2-1
TGTGCCAGCTCACCCCGACTAGCGGGAGATGGAAATGAGCAGTTCTTC,CASSPRLAGDGNEQFF,-,TRBD2,TRBV18,TRBJ2-1
TGTGCCAGCAGCGTAAGGGACATAAGTAACACTGAAGCTTTCTTT,CASSVRDISNTEAFF,-,-,TRBV9,TRBJ1-1
TGCGCCAGCAGCTTTCAGTCTAGCGAGACAGATACGCAGTATTTT,CASSFQSSETDTQYF,-,-,TRBV5-1,TRBJ2-3
-,CASSSSTSGVIDTQYF,-,-,TRBV5-6,TRBJ2-3
TGTGCCAGCAGTTCCGGGGGGAACAATCAGCCCCAGCATTTT,CASSSGGNNQPQHF,many,-,TRBV2,TRBJ1-5
TGCAGCGGAACTCTCCCCGAGAACACTGAAGCTTTCTTT,CSGTLPENTEAFF,-,-,TRBV29-1,TRBJ1-1
TGTGCCTGGAGCGCTACGGGCTCGACAGGGCGTGAACAGCCCCAGCATTTT,CAWSATGSTGREQPQHF,-,TRBD1,TRBV30,TRBJ1-5
TGTGCCAGCAGCGGAACAGGGGGCCGGGAAAAACTGTTTTTT,CASSGTGGREKLFF,-,TRBD1,TRBV9,TRBJ1-4
TGCAGCGTCGGACAGGGGGGGTTGTGGACCCAGTACTTC,CSVGQGGLWTQYF,-,TRBD1,TRBV29-1,TRBJ2-5
TGTGCCAGCAGCCCGGACAGGGTGAACACTGAAGCTTTCTTT,CASSPDRVNTEAFF,-,TRBD1,TRBV11-2,TRBJ1-1
TGTGCCAGTGGGACAACCGGGACATTAGAGTCACCCCTCCACTTT,CASGTTGTLESPLHF,-,-,TRBV19,TRBJ1-6
TGTGCCGCAGGACACATGGCGTACACCATATATTTT,CAAGHMAYTIYF,-,-,TRBV6-5,TRBJ1-3
TGTGCCAGCAGCTTAGTCCTCTCCTACGAGCAGTACTTC,CASSLVLSYEQYF,-,-,TRBV11-2,TRBJ2-7
TGTGCCAGCAGTTCCCCGGGACTAGCGGGATACAATGAGCAGTTCTTC,CASSSPGLAGYNEQFF,-,TRBD2,TRBV27,TRBJ2-1
TGTGCCAGCAGGACTAGCGGTTCCTACACCGGGGAGCTGTTTTTT,CASRTSGSYTGELFF,-,TRBD2,TRBV28,TRBJ2-2
TGTGCCAGCAGTATGGGGACTAGCGGGGGCCGAGGGCAGTACTTC,CASSMGTSGGRGQYF,-,TRBD2,TRBV27,TRBJ2-7
TGTGCCACCAGCAGCGGACAGTTCTATGGCTACACCTTC,CATSSGQFYGYTF,-,-,TRBV15,TRBJ1-2
TGTGCCAGCAGCTTGCGGGGATGGGATACGCAGTATTTT,CASSLRGWDTQYF,-,-,TRBV7-6,TRBJ2-3
TGTGCCAGCAGTGACTCTGGACAGGGACCTAACTATGGCTACACCTTC,CASSDSGQGPNYGYTF,-,TRBD1,TRBV6-4,TRBJ1-2
TGTGCCAGTAGTAAGGACTACACTGAAGCTTTCTTT,CASSKDYTEAFF,-,-,TRBV19,TRBJ1-1
TGTGCCAGCAGTGAACTCCTAGCGGGAGTTCAGAACATTCAGTACTTC,CASSELLAGVQNIQYF,-,TRBD2,TRBV6-1,TRBJ2-4
TGCGCCAGCAGCTCTGGAAGAACATGGTCGGCCGGAGGCGAGCAGTACTTC,CASSSGRTWSAGGEQYF,once,-,TRBV5-1,TRBJ2-7